This TCR beta chain was sequenced during a study of human T cells and chemical hapten exposure. Study-level points and caveats: Patch test score showed a positive correlation with PT1 expanded TCR counts.

TCRdb re-called the RACE reads through MiXCR, storing one row per CDR3 protein. The sample comprises tens of thousands of distinct CDR3 sequences, about 10% of which are singletons, and roughly 3.7% rests with the top ten. This clonotype has only a few counts. Its target is not known. Time point in this sample: patch test 3, about 24 weeks after DPC sensitization. Sample treatment: therapeutic diphenylcyclopropenone sensitization with weekly scalp DPC. The source of this sequence is a woman aged 50 to 65 with alopecia areata. Some clones in this sample may be carry-over from other donors' samples. The sequencing used whole blood, collected in connection with sensitization to the hapten diphenylcyclopropenone (DPC).

Here the CDR3 reads CASSLALSKDEKLFF. Written as DNA, the CDR3 is TGCGCCAGCAGCTTGGCCCTATCCAAGGATGAAAAACTGTTTTTT. J is TRBJ1-4 and V is TRBV5-1; D call uncertain. CDR3 length: 15 amino acids. Looked up from germline, CDR1 is SGHRS and CDR2 is YFSETQ. V lost 0 bases and J 6 bases, leaving 12 bases between the germline ends.